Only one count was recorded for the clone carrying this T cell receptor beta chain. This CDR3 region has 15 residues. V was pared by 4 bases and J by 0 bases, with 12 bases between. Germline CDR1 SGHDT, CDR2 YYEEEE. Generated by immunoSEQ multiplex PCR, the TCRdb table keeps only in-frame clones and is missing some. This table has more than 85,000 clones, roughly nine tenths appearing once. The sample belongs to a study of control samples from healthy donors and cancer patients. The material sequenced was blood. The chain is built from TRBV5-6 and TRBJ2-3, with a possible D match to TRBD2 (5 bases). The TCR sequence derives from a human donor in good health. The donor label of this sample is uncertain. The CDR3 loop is CASSAPGFSTDTQYF. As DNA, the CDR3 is TGTGCCAGCAGCGCCCCGGGGTTTAGCACAGATACGCAGTATTTT.